A selection of T cell receptor beta chains follows, all from one sample in a study of blood T cell repertoires in COVID-19. The data were produced by immunoSEQ multiplex PCR, yet TCRdb's version contains in-frame clones alone and is incomplete. The data contain about 190,000 clones, approximately 90% of them seen just once; the ten biggest clones take up approximately 1.1%. Sequencing was done on a sample of peripheral blood. These receptors originate from a man aged 25-45 years with acute or convalescent COVID-19. CDR3s include the opening cysteine and the closing phenylalanine or tryptophan. The order of the fields is J gene, V gene, clone size, D gene, CDR3 DNA, CDR3 protein. The D gene is left open where the match is weak. Clone size appears in some rows only: once, few, many, or a class for an expanded clone.

>TRBJ1-6|TRBV18|-|TRBD1
TGTGCCAGCTCCATCGGGACAGGGGCCAGCTCCTATAATTCACCCCTCCACTTT
CASSIGTGASSYNSPLHF
>TRBJ2-1|TRBV11-3|-|-
TGTGCCAGCAGCTCCGCGGCTAGCGCTCACAATGAGCAGTTCTTC
CASSSAASAHNEQFF
>TRBJ2-7|TRBV6-5|-|TRBD1
TGTGCCAGCAGTCCGGGACAGGGGGCCTACGAGCAGTACTTC
CASSPGQGAYEQYF
>TRBJ2-1|TRBV7-3|-|TRBD1
TGTGCCAGCAGCTCCTTAGACAGGGCCCCTATCGATGAGCAGTTCTTC
CASSSLDRAPIDEQFF
>TRBJ2-5|TRBV6-5|-|-
TGTGCCAGCAGTTACTCGAGTGCGAGGGAGACCCAGTACTTC
CASSYSSARETQYF
>TRBJ2-7|TRBV27|-|-
TGTGCCAGCAGTCACAGGGCCCAGGGGTCCTACGAGCAGTACTTC
CASSHRAQGSYEQYF
>TRBJ2-7|TRBV6-5|once|TRBD1
TGTGCCAGCAGTTACCCAGGACAGGATAAGGTGCAGTACTTC
CASSYPGQDKVQYF
>TRBJ1-5|TRBV10-3|few|-
TGTGCCATCAGTGAGTCTGGAGGCCAGCCCCAGCATTTT
CAISESGGQPQHF
>TRBJ1-2|TRBV7-3|once|-
TGTGCCAGCAGCCCCCAAGGGGCGGCTAGTAGCTACACCTTC
CASSPQGAASSYTF
>TRBJ2-7|TRBV6-5|-|-
TGTGCCAGCAGTTACAAGGGGGACCACGAGCAGTACTTC
CASSYKGDHEQYF
>TRBJ1-6|TRBV10-3|-|TRBD1
TGTGCCATCAGTGGGACAGGGCTGTCACCCCTCCACTTT
CAISGTGLSPLHF
>TRBJ1-4|TRBV4-1|few|-
TGCGCCAGCAGCCCGGGGGACCGCACGGGGAAACTGTTTTTT
CASSPGDRTGKLFF
>TRBJ1-5|TRBV5-5|-|TRBD1
TGTGCCAGCAGCTCGACAGGGGGAGGAAATCAGCCCCAGCATTTT
CASSSTGGGNQPQHF
>TRBJ2-5|TRBV18|-|-
TGTGCCAGCTCACCCCAGGAGACCCAGTACTTC
CASSPQETQYF
>TRBJ2-2|TRBV2|-|-
TGTGCCAGCAAGGGCGCGGGGTGGGGCACCGGGGAGCTGTTTTTT
CASKGAGWGTGELFF
>TRBJ1-2|TRBV3-1/TRBV3-2|-|TRBD1
TGTGCCAGCAGCTCGACGGGACAGCGATTGAGTGGCTACACCTTC
CASSSTGQRLSGYTF
>TRBJ1-2|TRBV7-8|once|TRBD1
TGTGCCAGCAGCACCCGGACAGGGTATGGCTACACCTTC
CASSTRTGYGYTF
>TRBJ2-1|TRBV12-3/TRBV12-4|once|-
TGTGCCAGCAGTTTCCGAGGTGAGCAGTTCTTC
CASSFRGEQFF
>TRBJ2-7|TRBV6-6|-|TRBD2
TGTGCCAGCAGCCAACTAGCGAGGGAGCAGTACTTC
CASSQLAREQYF
>TRBJ2-1|TRBV6-2/TRBV6-3|once|TRBD2
TGTGCCAGCAGCCCTAACCGACTAGCGGGGCTGATCAATGAGCAGTTCTTC
CASSPNRLAGLINEQFF
>TRBJ2-1|TRBV5-1|-|TRBD2
TGCGCCAGCAGCTCCGGGACTAGCGTGAATGAGCAGTTCTTC
CASSSGTSVNEQFF
>TRBJ2-2|TRBV14|once|-
TGTGCCAGCAGCCAATATCCCACCGGGGAGCTGTTTTTT
CASSQYPTGELFF
>TRBJ2-2|TRBV30|-|TRBD1
TGTGCCTGGAGTCCAGGACAGGGGGCGGGCGGGGAGCTGTTTTTT
CAWSPGQGAGGELFF
>TRBJ2-3|TRBV5-1|-|TRBD2
TGCGCCAGCAGCTACTACCCTGGACTAGCGGGGATCCCTACGCAGTATTTT
CASSYYPGLAGIPTQYF
>TRBJ2-5|TRBV5-1|-|TRBD1
TGCGCCAGCAGCTTGGCCGGGACAGGGAGGGCCCAGTACTTC
CASSLAGTGRAQYF
>TRBJ2-7|TRBV3-1/TRBV3-2|-|-
TGTGCCAGCAGCCTCCTCCTAGGTGCGGGCAGCTCCTACGAGCAGTACTTC
CASSLLLGAGSSYEQYF
>TRBJ1-2|TRBV5-1|once|-
TGCGCCAGCAGGGAAGCGCGGGGGATGAACTATGGCTACACCTTC
CASREARGMNYGYTF
>TRBJ2-1|TRBV11-2|-|-
TGTGCCAGCAGCACCAGGGGTCAGGTTGAGCAGTTCTTC
CASSTRGQVEQFF
>TRBJ2-2|TRBV7-6|-|TRBD2
TGTGCCAGCAGCTCCAGACTAGCGGGAGTAGCCGGGGAGCTGTTTTTT
CASSSRLAGVAGELFF
>TRBJ2-7|TRBV6-5|-|-
TGTGCCAGCAGTTACTCGGGACTGAGCTCCTACGAGCAGTACTTC
CASSYSGLSSYEQYF
>TRBJ1-2|TRBV28|few|-
TGTGCCAGCAGCTTTCCTAACTATGGCTACACCTTC
CASSFPNYGYTF
>TRBJ2-7|TRBV19|-|-
TGTGCCAGTAGTATAGATGTTTCGGTGGACGAGCAGTACTTC
CASSIDVSVDEQYF
>TRBJ2-1|TRBV6-5|-|TRBD2
TGTGCCAGCAGTTACCTGGGGACTAGCGGATACAATGAGCAGTTCTTC
CASSYLGTSGYNEQFF
>TRBJ1-5|TRBV7-9|-|-
TGTGCCAGCAGCTGGACAGAATATCAGCCCCAGCATTTT
CASSWTEYQPQHF
>TRBJ2-3|TRBV9|-|TRBD1
TGTGCCAGCAGCACGGGACAGTTTCGCGATACGCAGTATTTT
CASSTGQFRDTQYF